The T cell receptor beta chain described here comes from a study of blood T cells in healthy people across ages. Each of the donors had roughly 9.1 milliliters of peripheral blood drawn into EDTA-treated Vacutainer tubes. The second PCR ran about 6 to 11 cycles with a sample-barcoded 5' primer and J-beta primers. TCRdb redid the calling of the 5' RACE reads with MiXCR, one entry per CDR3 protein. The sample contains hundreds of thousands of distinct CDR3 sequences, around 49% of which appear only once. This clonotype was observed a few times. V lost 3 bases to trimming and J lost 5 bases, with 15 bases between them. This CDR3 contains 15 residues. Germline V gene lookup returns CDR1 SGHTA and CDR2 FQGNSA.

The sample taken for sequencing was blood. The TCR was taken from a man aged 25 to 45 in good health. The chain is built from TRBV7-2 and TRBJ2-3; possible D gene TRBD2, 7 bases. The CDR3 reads CASSLRRGGGDTQYF. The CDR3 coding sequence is TGTGCCAGCAGCTTGCGTAGGGGGGGGGGAGATACGCAGTATTTT.